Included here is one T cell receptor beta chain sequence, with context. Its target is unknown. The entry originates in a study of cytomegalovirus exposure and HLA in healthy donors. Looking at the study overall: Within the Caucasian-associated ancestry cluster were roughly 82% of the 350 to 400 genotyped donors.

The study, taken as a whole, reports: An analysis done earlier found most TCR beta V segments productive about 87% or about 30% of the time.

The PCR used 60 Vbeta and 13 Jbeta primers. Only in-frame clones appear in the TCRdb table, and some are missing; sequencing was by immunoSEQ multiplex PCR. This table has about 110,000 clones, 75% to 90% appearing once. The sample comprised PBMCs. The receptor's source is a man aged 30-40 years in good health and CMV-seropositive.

Here the CDR3 DNA reads TGTGCCATCAGATCCTCGGTCTCCGGGGCTAACTATGGCTACACCTTC. As protein: CAIRSSVSGANYGYTF. The chain links TRBV10-3 to TRBJ1-2; D gene unclear. V lost 6 bases, J lost 0 bases, and 17 bases lay in between. CDR1 is ENHRY, CDR2 SYGVKD, per germline. CDR3 length equals 16 residues.